One sample yielded the 7 T cell receptor beta chains listed below, sequenced in a study of shared clonotypes between healthy human individuals. The repertoire was sequenced with immunoSEQ multiplex PCR; TCRdb's copy has only in-frame clones and lacks some. The sample shows 2 million or so clones, roughly 96% of them seen only once. Sequences were obtained from naive CD4+ T cells sorted from blood. Described subset: CD45RA+ positively selected. Receptor source: a young man in good health.

Note on this clone: At the DNA level, this CDR3 is encoded by other sequences in the same sample as well. This chain uses TRBV29-1 with TRBJ1-1; D unclear. Germline values: CDR1 SQVTM, CDR2 ANQGSEA. With 5 bases removed from V and 0 bases from J, the gap between germline ends came to 10 bases. CDR3 length equals 13 residues. The CDR3 spells CSVLGRMNTEAFF. CDR3 DNA: TGCAGCGTTCTTGGACGGATGAACACTGAAGCTTTCTTT.

The chain combines TRBV6-6 with TRBJ1-1, with a weak D call TRBD1 (6 bases). CDR3 length equals 13 residues. V dropped 6 bases and J dropped 4 bases, with 12 bases sitting between them. The V gene's germline CDR1 is MNHNY and CDR2 SVGAGI (reference sequence). The CDR3 here is CASSRGQSTEAFF. Written as DNA, the CDR3 is TGTGCCAGCAGCCGAGGACAGAGCACTGAAGCTTTCTTT.

The chain has TRBV5-1 and TRBJ2-2, with a tentative D call TRBD1 (5 bases). The germline gives CDR1 SGHRS, CDR2 YFSETQ. The CDR3 loop spans 15 amino acids. V dropped 1 base and J dropped 7 bases, with 14 bases sitting between them. CDR3 sequence (DNA): TGCGCCAGCAGCTTGTTAGGGGCGCAGGGCGGGGAGCTGTTTTTT. It codes for CASSLLGAQGGELFF. The full variable domain, in which reference TRBV5-1 and TRBJ2-2 provide the parts outside the CDR3, is KAGVTQTPRYLIKTRGQQVTLSCSPISGHRSVSWYQQTPGQGLQFLFEYFSETQRNKGNFPGRFSGRQFSNSRSEMNVSTLELGDSALYLCASSLLGAQGGELFFGEGSRLTVL.

This chain links TRBV7-9 with TRBJ2-5, with D perhaps given as TRBD1 or TRBD2 (5 bases each). Germline CDR1 reads SEHNR; CDR2 reads FQNEAQ (reference sequence). Trimming shortened V by 5 bases and J by 8 bases, and 9 bases separated the two germline ends. The CDR3 is 11 residues long. The CDR3 DNA follows: TGTGCCAGCAGCCTGGGGACCACCCAGTACTTC. This translates into CASSLGTTQYF.

The chain has TRBV28 and TRBJ1-1; D is undetermined. The V gene's germline CDR1 is MDHEN and CDR2 SYDVKM. The CDR3 totals 15 residues. Trimming stripped 5 bases from V and 0 bases from J, with 13 bases between. CDR3 in amino acids: CASSLFGNMNTEAFF. DNA of the CDR3: TGTGCCAGCAGTCTTTTTGGGAACATGAACACTGAAGCTTTCTTT. The entire variable domain, with the rest obtained from reference TRBV28 and TRBJ1-1, is as follows: DVKVTQSSRYLVKRTGEKVFLECVQDMDHENMFWYRQDPGLGLRLIYFSYDVKMKEKGDIPEGYSVSREKKERFSLILESASTNQTSMYLCASSLFGNMNTEAFFGQGTRLTVV.

V gene TRBV6-1 combines with J gene TRBJ1-2; weak D call: TRBD1 (5 bases). The CDR3 has 12 residues. Germline V gene data show CDR1 as MNHNS and CDR2 as SASEGT. With 10 bases removed from V and 6 bases from J, the gap between germline ends came to 15 bases. CDR3 protein: CATRVNGDGYTF. CDR3 DNA: TGTGCCACCAGGGTAAACGGGGATGGCTACACCTTC.

The chain combines TRBV7-3 with TRBJ1-1; 7 bases are shared with TRBD1. Germline V CDR1 and CDR2: SGHTA, FQGTGA. This CDR3 is built from 13 residues. The V segment lost 5 bases and the J segment 10 bases; nucleotides outside the gene matches: 10. CDR3 nucleotides: TGTGCCAGCAGCACCCACAGGGGTGGGGGAGCTTTCTTT. It specifies CASSTHRGGGAFF.